Detailed here is one T cell receptor (beta chain). The entry originates in a study of cytomegalovirus exposure and HLA in healthy donors. Each of the donors was a healthy bone marrow donor. Germline V CDR1 and CDR2: SNHLY, FYNNEI. The CDR3 covers 12 residues. V gave up 6 bases and J gave up 5 bases, with 10 bases separating them. Vbeta (60) and Jbeta (13) primers were used in the PCR. Some clones are missing from TCRdb's copy, which holds only in-frame ones; the method was immunoSEQ multiplex PCR. Of some 110,000 clones in the sample, more than 70% were seen once. The sample taken for sequencing was PBMCs. The chain joins TRBV2 to TRBJ2-5; tentatively, D is TRBD1 (5 bases). The clonotype was recovered from a man aged 45-65 years in good health and CMV-seropositive. In nucleotides, the CDR3 is TGTGCCAGCAGCCAGGGTGGTGAGACCCAGTACTTC. Protein sequence: CASSQGGETQYF.